Below, one T cell receptor (beta chain) is given with its context. No antigen is known for it. V shed 4 bases and J 5 bases; nucleotides not matched to a gene: 5. This CDR3 has 13 amino acids. Germline loops: CDR1 SGHRS, CDR2 YFSETQ. TCRdb recomputed calls from the RT-PCR reads with MiXCR, one row per CDR3 protein. The sample lists around 480,000 distinct CDR3 sequences; 10% to 11% were seen once. The data originate from a study of response to subunit inactivated influenza vaccine. Study-level points and caveats: Authors suggested seasonal influenza vaccinations each recruit few new T cells.

This sequence originates from a man aged 45-65 years who received an inactivated influenza vaccine. The input for sequencing was PBMCs from blood, taken roughly 45 days after vaccination. The chain carries TRBV5-1 and TRBJ2-5; 7 bases are a match to TRBD2. Here the CDR3 reads CASSPGLEETQYF. CDR3 coding DNA: TGCGCCAGCAGCCCCGGACTAGAGGAGACCCAGTACTTC. Complete variable domain (other parts from reference TRBV5-1 and TRBJ2-5): KAGVTQTPRYLIKTRGQQVTLSCSPISGHRSVSWYQQTPGQGLQFLFEYFSETQRNKGNFPGRFSGRQFSNSRSEMNVSTLELGDSALYLCASSPGLEETQYFGPGTRLLVL.